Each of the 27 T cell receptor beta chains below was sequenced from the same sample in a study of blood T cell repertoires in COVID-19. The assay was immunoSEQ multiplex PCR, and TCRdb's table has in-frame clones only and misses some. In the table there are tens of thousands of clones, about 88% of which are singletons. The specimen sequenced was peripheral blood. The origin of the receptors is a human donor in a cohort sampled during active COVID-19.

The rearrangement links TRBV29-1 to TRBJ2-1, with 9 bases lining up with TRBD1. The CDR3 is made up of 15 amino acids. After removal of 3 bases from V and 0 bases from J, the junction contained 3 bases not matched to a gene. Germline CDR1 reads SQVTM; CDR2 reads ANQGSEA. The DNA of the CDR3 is TGCAGCGTTGAGGGGACAGGGACCTCCTACAATGAGCAGTTCTTC. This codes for CSVEGTGTSYNEQFF.

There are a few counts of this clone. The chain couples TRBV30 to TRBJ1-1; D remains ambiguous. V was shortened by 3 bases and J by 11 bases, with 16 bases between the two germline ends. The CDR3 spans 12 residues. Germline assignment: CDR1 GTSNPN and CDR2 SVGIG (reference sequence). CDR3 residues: CAWSHERYVAFF. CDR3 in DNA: TGTGCCTGGAGCCACGAACGGTACGTTGCTTTCTTT.

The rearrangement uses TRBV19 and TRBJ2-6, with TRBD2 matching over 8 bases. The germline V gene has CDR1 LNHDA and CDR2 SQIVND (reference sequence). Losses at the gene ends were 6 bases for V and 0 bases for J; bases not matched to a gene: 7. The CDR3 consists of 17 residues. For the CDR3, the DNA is TGTGCCAGTAGCCCAAGCGGGACTAGCTCTGGGGCCAACGTCCTGACTTTC. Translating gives CASSPSGTSSGANVLTF.

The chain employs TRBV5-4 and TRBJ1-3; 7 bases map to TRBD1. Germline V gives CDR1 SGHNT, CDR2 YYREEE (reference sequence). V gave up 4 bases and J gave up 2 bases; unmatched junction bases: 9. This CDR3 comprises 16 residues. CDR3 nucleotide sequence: TGTGCCAGCAGCAACTCCGGGACAGCTACTGGAAACACCATATATTTT. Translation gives CASSNSGTATGNTIYF.

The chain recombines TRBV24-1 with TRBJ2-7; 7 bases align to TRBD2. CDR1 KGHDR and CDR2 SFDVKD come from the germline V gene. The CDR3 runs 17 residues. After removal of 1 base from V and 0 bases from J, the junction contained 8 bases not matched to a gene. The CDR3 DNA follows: TGTGCCACCAGTGATTTAGGCGAGGGCGGGAGCTCCTACGAGCAGTACTTC. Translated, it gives CATSDLGEGGSSYEQYF.

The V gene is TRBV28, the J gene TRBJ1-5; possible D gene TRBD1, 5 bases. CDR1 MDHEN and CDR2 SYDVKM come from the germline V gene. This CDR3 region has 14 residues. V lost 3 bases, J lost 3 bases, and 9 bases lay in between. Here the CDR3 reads CASSLGQYNQPQHF. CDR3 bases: TGTGCCAGCAGTTTGGGGCAGTACAATCAGCCCCAGCATTTT.

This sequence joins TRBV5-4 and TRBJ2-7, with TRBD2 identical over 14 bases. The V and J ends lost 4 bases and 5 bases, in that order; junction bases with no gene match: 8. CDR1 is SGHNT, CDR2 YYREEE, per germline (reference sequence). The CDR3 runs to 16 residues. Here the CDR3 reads CASSTRLAGGVHEQYF. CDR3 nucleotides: TGTGCCAGCAGCACGCGACTAGCGGGAGGGGTCCACGAGCAGTACTTC.

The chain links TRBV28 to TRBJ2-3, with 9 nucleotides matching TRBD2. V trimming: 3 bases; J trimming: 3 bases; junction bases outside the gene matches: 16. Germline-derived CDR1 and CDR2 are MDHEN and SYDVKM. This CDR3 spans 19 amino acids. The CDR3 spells CASSFWKEAGGPGTDTQYF. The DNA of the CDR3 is TGTGCCAGCAGTTTCTGGAAAGAAGCGGGAGGCCCGGGGACAGATACGCAGTATTTT.

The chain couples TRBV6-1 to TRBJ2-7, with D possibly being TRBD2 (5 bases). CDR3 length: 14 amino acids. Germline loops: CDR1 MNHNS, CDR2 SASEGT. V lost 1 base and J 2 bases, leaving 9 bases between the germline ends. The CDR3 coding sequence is TGTGCCAGCAGTGAAGTTGGAGGAACCTACGAGCAGTACTTC. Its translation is CASSEVGGTYEQYF.

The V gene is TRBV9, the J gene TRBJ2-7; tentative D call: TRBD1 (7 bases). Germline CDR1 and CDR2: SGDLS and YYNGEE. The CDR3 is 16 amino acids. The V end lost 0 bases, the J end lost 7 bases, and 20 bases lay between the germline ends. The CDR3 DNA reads TGTGCCAGCAGCGTAGGGGACAGCGGGTATTCGTGGGAGCAGTACTTC. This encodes CASSVGDSGYSWEQYF.

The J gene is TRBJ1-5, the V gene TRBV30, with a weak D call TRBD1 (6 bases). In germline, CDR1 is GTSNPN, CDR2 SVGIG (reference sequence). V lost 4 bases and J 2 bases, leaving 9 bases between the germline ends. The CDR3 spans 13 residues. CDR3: CAWNGQRNQPQHF. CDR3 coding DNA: TGTGCCTGGAACGGACAGCGCAATCAGCCCCAGCATTTT.

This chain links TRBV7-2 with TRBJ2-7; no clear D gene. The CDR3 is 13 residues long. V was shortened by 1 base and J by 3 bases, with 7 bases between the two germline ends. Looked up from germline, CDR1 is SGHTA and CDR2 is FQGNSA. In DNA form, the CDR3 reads TGTGCCAGCAGCTTAGGAAAGCGCTACGAGCAGTACTTC. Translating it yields CASSLGKRYEQYF.

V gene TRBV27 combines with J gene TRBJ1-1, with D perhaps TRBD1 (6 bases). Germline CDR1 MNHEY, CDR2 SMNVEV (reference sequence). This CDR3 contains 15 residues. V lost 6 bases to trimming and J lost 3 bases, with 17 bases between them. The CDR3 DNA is TGTGCCAGCAGCCTCAACAGGGTCAGAGACACTGAAGCTTTCTTT. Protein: CASSLNRVRDTEAFF.

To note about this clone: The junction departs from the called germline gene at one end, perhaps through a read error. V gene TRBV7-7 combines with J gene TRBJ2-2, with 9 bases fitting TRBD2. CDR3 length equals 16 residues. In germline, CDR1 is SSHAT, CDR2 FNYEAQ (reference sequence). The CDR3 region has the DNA TGTGCTAGCAGCTTAGATTGGGGACTAGCTGCCGGGGAGCTGTTTTTT. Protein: CASSLDWGLAAGELFF.

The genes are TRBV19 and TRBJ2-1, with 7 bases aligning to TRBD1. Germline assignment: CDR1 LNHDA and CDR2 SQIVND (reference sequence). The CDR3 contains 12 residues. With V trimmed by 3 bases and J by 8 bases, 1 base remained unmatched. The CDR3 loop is CASSIRGYEQFF. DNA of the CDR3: TGTGCCAGTAGTATCAGGGGGTATGAGCAGTTCTTC.

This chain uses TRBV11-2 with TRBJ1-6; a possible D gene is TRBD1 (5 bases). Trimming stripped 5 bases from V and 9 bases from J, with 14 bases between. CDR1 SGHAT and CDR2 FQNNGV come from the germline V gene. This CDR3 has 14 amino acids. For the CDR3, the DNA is TGTGCCAGCAGCACCCAGGGCAATCGTTCACCCCTCCACTTT. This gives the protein CASSTQGNRSPLHF.

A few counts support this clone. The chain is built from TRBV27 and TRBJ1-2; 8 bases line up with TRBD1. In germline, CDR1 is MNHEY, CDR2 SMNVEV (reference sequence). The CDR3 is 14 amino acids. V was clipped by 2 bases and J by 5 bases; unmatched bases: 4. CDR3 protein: CASSLQGAKYGYTF. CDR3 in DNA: TGTGCCAGCAGTTTACAGGGGGCGAAGTATGGCTACACCTTC.

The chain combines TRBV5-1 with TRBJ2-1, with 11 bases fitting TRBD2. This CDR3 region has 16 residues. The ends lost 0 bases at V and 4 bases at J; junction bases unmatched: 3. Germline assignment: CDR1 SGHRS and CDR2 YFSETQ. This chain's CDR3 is CASSLETSGMYNEQFF. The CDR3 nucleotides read TGCGCCAGCAGCTTGGAGACTAGCGGGATGTACAATGAGCAGTTCTTC.

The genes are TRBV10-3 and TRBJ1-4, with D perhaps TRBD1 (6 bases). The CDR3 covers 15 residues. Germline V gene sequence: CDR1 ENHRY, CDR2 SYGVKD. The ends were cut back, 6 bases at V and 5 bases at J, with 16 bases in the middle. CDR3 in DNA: TGTGCCATCAGGACGGGTCTGGGGGCGAATGAAAAACTGTTTTTT. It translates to CAIRTGLGANEKLFF.

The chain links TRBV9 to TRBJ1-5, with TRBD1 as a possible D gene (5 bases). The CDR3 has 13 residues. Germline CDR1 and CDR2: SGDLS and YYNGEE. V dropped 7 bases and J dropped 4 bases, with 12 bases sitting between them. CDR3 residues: CASGEGDNQPQHF. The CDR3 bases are TGTGCCAGCGGAGAAGGGGATAATCAGCCCCAGCATTTT.

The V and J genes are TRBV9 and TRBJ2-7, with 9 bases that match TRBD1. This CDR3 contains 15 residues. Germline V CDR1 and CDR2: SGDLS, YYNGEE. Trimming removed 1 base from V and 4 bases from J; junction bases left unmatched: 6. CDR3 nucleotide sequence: TGTGCCAGCAGCGTACGGACAGGGGAGGCGTACGAGCAGTACTTC. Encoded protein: CASSVRTGEAYEQYF.

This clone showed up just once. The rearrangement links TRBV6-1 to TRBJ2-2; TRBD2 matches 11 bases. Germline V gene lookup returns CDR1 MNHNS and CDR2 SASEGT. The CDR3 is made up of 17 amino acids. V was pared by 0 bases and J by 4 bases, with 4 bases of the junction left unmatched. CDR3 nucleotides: TGTGCCAGCAGTGAAGCCACTAGCGGGAGTGGCACCGGGGAGCTGTTTTTT. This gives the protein CASSEATSGSGTGELFF.

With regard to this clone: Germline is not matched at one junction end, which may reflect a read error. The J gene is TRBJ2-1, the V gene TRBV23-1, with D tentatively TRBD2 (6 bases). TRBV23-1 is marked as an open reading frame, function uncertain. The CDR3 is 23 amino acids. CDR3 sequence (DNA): TGCGCCAGCAGTCAAAGACCCAATGCCGTACTAATGCTAAACCCCAAAAACCCCGGGGGTTTGGTCTTC. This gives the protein CASSQRPNAVLMLNPKNPGGLVF.

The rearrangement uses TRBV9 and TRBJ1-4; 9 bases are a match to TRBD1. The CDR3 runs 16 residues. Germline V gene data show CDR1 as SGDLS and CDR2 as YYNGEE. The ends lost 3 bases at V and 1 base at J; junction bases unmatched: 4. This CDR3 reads CASSAWTGETNEKLFF. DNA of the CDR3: TGTGCCAGCAGCGCCTGGACAGGGGAAACTAATGAAAAACTGTTTTTT.

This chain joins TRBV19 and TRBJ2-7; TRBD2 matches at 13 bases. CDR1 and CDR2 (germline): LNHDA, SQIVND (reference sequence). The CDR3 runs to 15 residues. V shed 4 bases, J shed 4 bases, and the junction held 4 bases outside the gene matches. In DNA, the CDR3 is TGTGCCAGTAGTACCGGACTAGCGGGGGAATACGAGCAGTACTTC. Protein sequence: CASSTGLAGEYEQYF.

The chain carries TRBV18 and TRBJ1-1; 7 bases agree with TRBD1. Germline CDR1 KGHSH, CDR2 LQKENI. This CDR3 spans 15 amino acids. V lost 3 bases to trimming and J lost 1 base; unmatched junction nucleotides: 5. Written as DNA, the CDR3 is TGTGCCAGCTCACCTAGACAGGGAACGAACACTGAAGCTTTCTTT. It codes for CASSPRQGTNTEAFF. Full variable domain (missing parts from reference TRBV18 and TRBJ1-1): NAGVMQNPRHLVRRRGQEARLRCSPMKGHSHVYWYRQLPEEGLKFMVYLQKENIIDESGMPKERFSAEFPKEGPSILRIQQVVRGDSAAYFCASSPRQGTNTEAFFGQGTRLTVV.

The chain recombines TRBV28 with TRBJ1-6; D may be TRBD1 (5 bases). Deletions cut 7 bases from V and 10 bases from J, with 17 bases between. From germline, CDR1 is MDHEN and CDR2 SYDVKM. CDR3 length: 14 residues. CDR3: CASNHGGEASPLHF. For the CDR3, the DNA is TGTGCCAGCAACCATGGGGGGGAGGCCTCACCCCTCCACTTT.